This T cell receptor beta chain was obtained from a study of T cell repertoires in cytomegalovirus infection. This CDR3 is 15 amino acids long. The germline V and J ends were trimmed by 0 bases and 1 base, with 9 bases remaining between them. Germline CDR1 reads MNHEY; CDR2 reads SVGAGI. This clonotype was counted between two and nine times. The antigen is not known. TCRdb used MiXCR to reprocess the reads, holding one entry per CDR3 protein. The data contain around 800,000 distinct CDR3 sequences, approximately 32% of them singletons. The source was cultured CD8+ T cells from PBMCs, collected from culture after CMV antigen stimulation. The clonotype originates from a human donor in good health (CMV status not recorded). Some clones in this sample may be carry-over from other donors' samples. V usage is TRBV6-5 and J usage is TRBJ2-5; D is possibly TRBD2 (6 bases). The CDR3 loop reads CASSYSTSLQETQYF. CDR3 coding DNA: TGTGCCAGCAGTTACTCTACTAGCCTCCAAGAGACCCAGTACTTC.